Listed here are 3 T cell receptor beta chains from one sample, sequenced in a study of blood T cells in healthy people across ages. With a J-beta primer mix and a sample-barcoded 5' primer, a second PCR ran about 7 to 12 cycles. TCRdb processed the 5' RACE reads anew with MiXCR; each CDR3 protein has one entry. Among some 1.5 million distinct CDR3 sequences listed, 28% were seen once. The sample taken for sequencing was blood. Source of these receptors: a woman under 40 in good health.

This clonotype came up a few times. Mismatch with germline at one junction end may stem from a read error. J is TRBJ1-5 and V is TRBV18, with D possibly TRBD1 on 6 matching bases. CDR1 and CDR2 from the germline V gene are KGHSH and LQKENI. This CDR3 has 15 residues. CDR3 nucleotide sequence: TGTGCCAGCTCACTTGGGGGCCTTGGCAATCAGCCCCGGCATTTT. This encodes CASSLGGLGNQPRHF.

The genes are TRBV5-1 and TRBJ2-3, with 11 bases lining up with TRBD2. There are 16 residues in the CDR3. Germline V gene lookup returns CDR1 SGHRS and CDR2 YFSETQ. V lost 0 bases and J lost 4; bases outside the gene matches: 4. CDR3 amino acids: CASSLDSSGGPDTQYF. Written as DNA, the CDR3 is TGCGCCAGCAGCTTGGATTCTAGCGGGGGGCCAGATACGCAGTATTTT.

The sample holds a few counts of this clonotype. The V and J genes are TRBV20-1 and TRBJ2-6, with unresolved D. This CDR3 contains 14 residues. The V gene's germline CDR1 is DFQATT and CDR2 SNEGSKA (reference sequence). V was clipped by 3 bases and J by 2 bases, with 8 bases between them. The CDR3 region is CSARELAGANVLTF. CDR3 nucleotides: TGCAGTGCTAGGGAATTAGCTGGGGCCAACGTCCTGACTTTC.